The 24 T cell receptor beta chains below all came from one sample that was sequenced in a study of blood T cell repertoires in COVID-19. Generated by immunoSEQ multiplex PCR, the TCRdb table keeps only in-frame clones and is missing some. The repertoire includes roughly 81,000 clones, around 82% of them detected once, and approximately 2.8% sits in the top ten. The sequenced sample consisted of peripheral blood. The source of these receptors is an elderly woman with COVID-19, enrolled during active disease.

CDR3 loop: CASSTGGGKEYF. The CDR3, as DNA: TGTGCCAGCTCAACGGGGGGGGGCAAGGAGTATTTT. This chain uses TRBV18 with TRBJ2-3, with TRBD2 identical over 8 bases. This CDR3 is built from 12 residues. CDR1 is KGHSH and CDR2 is LQKENI in the germline V gene. Trimming took 5 bases from V and 13 from J; bases not matched to a gene: 8.

The rearrangement links TRBV7-3 to TRBJ2-7, with 15 bases lining up with TRBD2. This CDR3 is 14 amino acids long. The germline CDR1 and CDR2 sequences are SGHTA and FQGTGA. The junction had 2 bases not matched to a gene; V was cut back by 5 bases and J by 6 bases. CDR3 protein: CASSPGLAGGEQYF. CDR3 in DNA: TGTGCCAGCAGCCCGGGACTAGCGGGAGGCGAGCAGTACTTC.

The chain employs TRBV5-1 and TRBJ1-2; 9 bases line up with TRBD1. Unmatched junction bases numbered 5, after V lost 5 bases and J lost 6 bases. The CDR3 is 13 amino acids. Germline V gives CDR1 SGHRS, CDR2 YFSETQ. CDR3 amino acids: CASSWTGEDGYTF. DNA for the CDR3: TGCGCCAGCAGTTGGACAGGGGAGGATGGCTACACCTTC.

The count of this clone is one. The chain joins TRBV5-1 to TRBJ2-1, with 12 bases aligning to TRBD2. The CDR3 runs to 20 residues. Germline CDR1 SGHRS, CDR2 YFSETQ. Trimming took 1 base from V and 0 from J; bases not matched to a gene: 11. Written as DNA, the CDR3 is TGCGCCAGCAGCTTGCTTTTGACTAGCGGGAGTATCGGCTCCTACAATGAGCAGTTCTTC. This codes for CASSLLLTSGSIGSYNEQFF.

The rearrangement joins TRBV2 to TRBJ2-2, with 7 positions matching TRBD1. Trimming removed 4 bases from V and 6 bases from J; junction bases left unmatched: 5. The CDR3 is 14 residues long. Germline V lookup: CDR1 SNHLY, CDR2 FYNNEI. CDR3 loop: CASSGQGRAGELFF. In DNA form, the CDR3 reads TGTGCCAGCAGTGGACAGGGACGCGCCGGGGAGCTGTTTTTT. The complete variable domain, with remaining parts taken from reference TRBV2 and TRBJ2-2, reads EPEVTQTPSHQVTQMGQEVILRCVPISNHLYFYWYRQILGQKVEFLVSFYNNEISEKSEIFDDQFSVERPDGSNFTLKIRSTKLEDSAMYFCASSGQGRAGELFFGEGSRLTVL.

The chain joins TRBV19 to TRBJ2-2, with D possibly being TRBD2 (6 bases). With 6 bases removed from V and 7 bases from J, the gap between germline ends came to 12 bases. In germline, CDR1 is LNHDA, CDR2 SQIVND (reference sequence). CDR3 length equals 13 residues. CDR3 loop: CASSGSIVGELFF. The DNA of the CDR3 is TGTGCCAGTAGCGGGAGTATTGTCGGGGAGCTGTTTTTT.

J is TRBJ2-5 and V is TRBV3-1 (or the pseudogene TRBV3-2); D may be TRBD1 (6 bases). V was clipped by 3 bases and J by 0 bases, with 11 bases between them. Germline loops: CDR1 LGHDT, CDR2 YNNKEL (reference sequence). The CDR3 is 15 residues long. The CDR3 DNA reads as TGTGCCAGCAGCCAGATCACAGGGTACCAAGAGACCCAGTACTTC. This codes for CASSQITGYQETQYF.

This clone was observed once. As DNA, the CDR3 is TGTGCCAGTAGTATCCCACTAGGGAGCTCCTACAATGAGCAGTTCTTC. Protein sequence: CASSIPLGSSYNEQFF. This sequence joins TRBV19 and TRBJ2-1, with a weak D call TRBD2 (5 bases). CDR1 is LNHDA, CDR2 SQIVND, per germline (reference sequence). V lost 3 bases and J 0 bases, leaving 12 bases between the germline ends. The CDR3 has 16 residues.

The V gene is TRBV7-2, the J gene TRBJ1-4, with D possibly TRBD1 on 5 matching bases. V was shortened by 1 base and J by 8 bases, with 14 bases between the two germline ends. Per germline, CDR1 SGHTA and CDR2 FQGNSA. CDR3 length: 15 residues. As DNA, the CDR3 is TGTGCCAGCAGCTTAGAGAGGGGAGGACGGGAAAAACTGTTTTTT. As protein: CASSLERGGREKLFF. The full variable domain, in which reference TRBV7-2 and TRBJ1-4 provide the parts outside the CDR3, is GAGVSQSPSNKVTEKGKDVELRCDPISGHTALYWYRQSLGQGLEFLIYFQGNSAPDKSGLPSDRFSAERTGGSVSTLTIQRTQQEDSAVYLCASSLERGGREKLFFGSGTQLSVL.

This clone has a handful of counts. The CDR3: CASSPLPGLAGDTTYEQYF. The CDR3 nucleotides read TGTGCCAGCTCACCGCTACCGGGACTAGCGGGGGATACTACCTACGAGCAGTACTTC. The J gene is TRBJ2-7, the V gene TRBV18; 14 positions match TRBD2. This CDR3 has 19 amino acids. Germline CDR1 is KGHSH and CDR2 is LQKENI. V was pared by 3 bases and J by 2 bases, with 12 bases of the junction left unmatched.

The V and J genes are TRBV6-2 or TRBV6-3 and TRBJ1-5, with TRBD1 matching over 8 bases. This CDR3 region has 15 residues. Germline V gene data show CDR1 as MNHEY and CDR2 as SVGEGT. The J segment lost 3 bases and the V segment lost 5 bases, leaving 6 bases of the junction unmatched. This chain's CDR3 is CASSKTGAYNQPQHF. CDR3 DNA: TGTGCCAGCAGTAAGACAGGGGCTTACAATCAGCCCCAGCATTTT.

CDR3 DNA: TGTGCCAGTAGTTGGGGGGACACTGAAGCTTTCTTT. Translating it yields CASSWGDTEAFF. The chain carries TRBV19 and TRBJ1-1, with D possibly matching TRBD1 (5 bases). Germline V CDR1 and CDR2: LNHDA, SQIVND (reference sequence). The CDR3 loop spans 12 amino acids. Between the trimmed V and J ends, which lost 5 bases and 3 bases, there was a span of 7 bases.

This chain joins TRBV6-6 and TRBJ2-7; D remains ambiguous. Per germline, CDR1 MNHNY and CDR2 SVGAGI (reference sequence). The ends were cut back, 2 bases at V and 7 bases at J, with 9 bases in the middle. This CDR3 spans 12 amino acids. CDR3 sequence (DNA): TGTGCCAGCAGTTACGGGTCGGGTGAGCAGTACTTC. Protein product: CASSYGSGEQYF.

With respect to this clone: Other DNA variants within this sample encode the same CDR3. The chain links TRBV12-3 or TRBV12-4 to TRBJ2-5, with 7 bases identical to TRBD2. After removal of 3 bases from V and 5 bases from J, the junction contained 3 bases not matched to a gene. This CDR3 is 13 amino acids long. The CDR3: CASSFSGGETQYF. In nucleotides, the CDR3 is TGTGCCAGCAGTTTTTCCGGGGGGGAGACCCAGTACTTC.

The rearrangement links TRBV18 to TRBJ1-5, with D possibly matching TRBD1 (6 bases). This CDR3 contains 16 residues. Per the germline V gene, CDR1 is KGHSH and CDR2 is LQKENI. V shed 1 base and J shed 5 bases, with 15 bases lying between them. The chain's CDR3 is CASSPLSGQGHQPQHF. CDR3 sequence (DNA): TGTGCCAGCTCACCACTTTCGGGGCAGGGGCATCAGCCCCAGCATTTT. The full variable domain, its missing parts supplied by reference TRBV18 and TRBJ1-5, is NAGVMQNPRHLVRRRGQEARLRCSPMKGHSHVYWYRQLPEEGLKFMVYLQKENIIDESGMPKERFSAEFPKEGPSILRIQQVVRGDSAAYFCASSPLSGQGHQPQHFGDGTRLSIL.

The chain combines TRBV10-3 with TRBJ1-6; D not resolved. CDR3 length: 14 residues. The germline V gene has CDR1 ENHRY and CDR2 SYGVKD. V was trimmed by 7 bases and J by 8 bases, leaving 15 bases between them. The CDR3 spells CAIKGAGDHSPLHF. Written as DNA, the CDR3 is TGTGCCATCAAGGGAGCCGGCGACCATTCACCCCTCCACTTT.

The chain couples TRBV19 to TRBJ1-3, with D unresolved. V was pared by 4 bases and J by 4 bases, with 14 bases between. Germline CDR1 and CDR2: LNHDA and SQIVND (reference sequence). This CDR3 spans 15 amino acids. The DNA for the CDR3 is TGTGCCAGTAGTAGAGTTCTGACATTCGGAAACACCATATATTTT. This gives the protein CASSRVLTFGNTIYF.

The CDR3: CASSRGTGATNEKLFF. The CDR3 nucleotides are TGTGCCAGCTCCCGGGGGACAGGTGCAACTAATGAAAAACTGTTTTTT. The rearrangement links TRBV18 to TRBJ1-4, with 8 bases fitting TRBD1. The trim removed 6 bases at V and 0 bases at J, leaving 6 bases unmatched. This CDR3 contains 16 residues. Germline values: CDR1 KGHSH, CDR2 LQKENI.

The chain uses TRBV30 and TRBJ2-5, with 8 nucleotides matching TRBD2. CDR1 and CDR2 (germline): GTSNPN, SVGIG (reference sequence). This CDR3 contains 17 residues. V lost 1 base to trimming and J lost 5 bases; unmatched junction nucleotides: 15. CDR3 coding DNA: TGTGCCTGGAGTGCCCCCCGCGGGAGCGGGGGTATCGAGACCCAGTACTTC. It codes for CAWSAPRGSGGIETQYF.

The V gene is TRBV20-1, the J gene TRBJ2-1; maybe TRBD2 (5 bases). Trimming left V 3 bases short and J 5 bases short, with 17 bases between. This CDR3 has 15 residues. Germline V gene sequence: CDR1 DFQATT, CDR2 SNEGSKA (reference sequence). The CDR3 DNA follows: TGCAGTGCTAGTTCCGTGCGGGCAGGAAACAATGAGCAGTTCTTC. Protein product: CSASSVRAGNNEQFF.

The chain uses TRBV10-3 and TRBJ2-1, with unresolved D. Trimming stripped 3 bases from V and 7 bases from J, with 10 bases between. Germline CDR1 is ENHRY and CDR2 is SYGVKD. The CDR3 length is 13 residues. The CDR3 nucleotides are TGTGCCATCAGTGATAGCCCTTCTAATGAGCAGTTCTTC. It specifies CAISDSPSNEQFF.

This clone turned up a few times. The rearrangement links TRBV18 to TRBJ2-7, with 8 bases that match TRBD1. CDR3 size: 16 residues. Germline CDR1 reads KGHSH; CDR2 reads LQKENI. The junction had 8 bases not matched to a gene; V was cut back by 3 bases and J by 1 base. The CDR3 is CASSPPDRGRSYEQYF. The CDR3 DNA reads TGTGCCAGCTCACCTCCCGACAGGGGACGATCCTACGAGCAGTACTTC.

This chain uses TRBV18 with TRBJ1-2; a weak D match, TRBD1 (5 bases). Trimming left V 5 bases short and J 7 bases short, with 29 bases between. The CDR3 covers 18 residues. CDR1 is KGHSH and CDR2 is LQKENI in the germline V gene. CDR3 amino acids: CASSSTSSVGGLGGGYTF. The CDR3 DNA reads as TGTGCCAGCTCATCAACCTCGTCCGTTGGGGGGTTAGGCGGTGGCTACACCTTC.

The chain is built from TRBV2 and TRBJ1-6, with D possibly being TRBD1 (5 bases). The length of the CDR3 is 14 residues. V lost 5 bases to trimming and J lost 3 bases, with 8 bases between them. CDR1 and CDR2 from the germline V gene are SNHLY and FYNNEI. The CDR3 here is CASSNRLYNSPLHF. The CDR3 bases are TGTGCCAGCAGTAACAGGCTCTATAATTCACCCCTCCACTTT.